The rows below give T cell receptor beta chains drawn from one sample of a study of OX40 agonist ivuxolimab in advanced cancers. TCRdb keeps only in-frame clones here, not all; method: immunoSEQ multiplex PCR. The sample yields about 64,000 clones, approximately 82% seen once. The specimen comprised CD4+ or CD8+ T cells sorted from blood, sampled in a trial of the OX40 agonist ivuxolimab. Receptors originate from an adult with an advanced solid tumor such as melanoma, head and neck, liver or kidney cancer. Both conserved end residues are part of each CDR3. The D gene is left open where the match is weak. Clone size is stated in some rows and not others, as once, few, many or a class when expanded.

V	size	D	J	DNA	CDR3
TRBV10-3	-	TRBD2	TRBJ2-1	TGTGCCATCAGTGAAGGGACTAGCGTCAACAATGAGCAGTTCTTC	CAISEGTSVNNEQFF
TRBV6-1	-	-	TRBJ1-2	TGTGCCAGCAGTGAAAGAGGGGGGGCGAACTATGGCTACACCTTC	CASSERGGANYGYTF
TRBV29-1	-	-	TRBJ2-6	TGCAGCGTTGAGTCGCAACGGGGGGCCAACGTCCTGACTTTC	CSVESQRGANVLTF
TRBV7-3	-	TRBD2	TRBJ2-7	TGTGCCAGCAGCCGACTAGCGGGAGGGACTTACGAGCAGTACTTC	CASSRLAGGTYEQYF
TRBV9	-	TRBD1	TRBJ1-2	TGTGCCAGCAGCCCCGGACAGGGCATGGGCTACACCTTC	CASSPGQGMGYTF
TRBV5-4	once	-	TRBJ2-1	TGTGCCAGCAGCCCCCCCTCCTACAATGAGCAGTTCTTC	CASSPPSYNEQFF
TRBV20-1	once	-	TRBJ1-1	TGCAGTGCTCGGAAGAGCACTGAAGCTTTCTTT	CSARKSTEAFF
TRBV7-6	few	-	TRBJ2-7	TGTGCCAGCAGCTTAGAGGGCAGAGCAACCTACGAGCAGTACTTC	CASSLEGRATYEQYF
TRBV6-5	-	TRBD1	TRBJ1-5	TGTGCCAGCAGAGGGACAGGCCTCAATCAGCCCCAGCATTTT	CASRGTGLNQPQHF
TRBV5-1	-	-	TRBJ2-3	TGCGCCAGCAGCTTGGTTGGGGTCCCGGAAACTACGCAGTATTTT	CASSLVGVPETTQYF
TRBV6-5	-	-	TRBJ1-2	TGTGCCAGCAGCCCGGGGGAACAGAACTATGGCTACACCTTC	CASSPGEQNYGYTF
TRBV6-6	-	TRBD1	TRBJ2-3	TGTGCCAGCAGTTACTCGACAGGGGGCGCAGATACGCAGTATTTT	CASSYSTGGADTQYF
TRBV5-5	-	-	TRBJ1-1	TGTGCCAGCAGCTATAAAGGGACTGAAGCTTTCTTT	CASSYKGTEAFF
TRBV25-1	-	-	TRBJ2-1	TGTGCCAGCAGTGAATCTCGGGACGGCCCCTTGAAGTTGTTCTTC	CASSESRDGPLKLFF
TRBV7-2	-	-	TRBJ1-6	TGTGCCAGCAGCCCACAACCGGGGGATGATTCACCCCTCCACTTT	CASSPQPGDDSPLHF
TRBV7-3	-	-	TRBJ2-1	TGTGCCAGCAGCTTAACGTCATACAATGAGCAGTTCTTC	CASSLTSYNEQFF
TRBV15	-	-	TRBJ2-1	TGTGCCACCAGCATGCGAGACTTGTATGAGCAGTTCTTC	CATSMRDLYEQFF
TRBV7-9	-	-	TRBJ1-1	TGTGCCAGCGTTCCATGGGGGGGTGAAGCTTTCTTT	CASVPWGGEAFF
TRBV18	-	-	TRBJ1-5	TGTGCCAGCTCACTTTCCGGGCCCCCCGCAGGGAATCAGCCCCAGCATTTT	CASSLSGPPAGNQPQHF
TRBV7-7	-	TRBD2	TRBJ2-5	TGTGCCAGCAGCCCCAGCGGGAACCAAGAGACCCAGTACTTC	CASSPSGNQETQYF
TRBV7-3	-	-	TRBJ2-1	TGTGCCAGCAGCGCCGGACTCCCGGGTAACAATGAGCAGTTCTTC	CASSAGLPGNNEQFF
TRBV11-3	-	-	TRBJ2-7	TGTGCCAGCAGCTTAGTCGGCGGCTACGAGCAGTACTTC	CASSLVGGYEQYF
TRBV19	-	TRBD2	TRBJ2-5	TGTGCCAGTAGTAACGGTCGGGGGGAGGCAGAGACCCAGTACTTC	CASSNGRGEAETQYF
TRBV5-1	-	TRBD1	TRBJ2-1	TGCGCCAGCAGCCTGGGACAGGTTTCCTACAATGAGCAGTTCTTC	CASSLGQVSYNEQFF
TRBV5-1	-	TRBD2	TRBJ2-1	TGCGCCAGCAGCCTGGGACTAGCGGGAGGGGGCGAGCAGTTCTTC	CASSLGLAGGGEQFF
TRBV10-3	-	TRBD2	TRBJ2-3	TGTGCCATCAGTCCAGCGGGGGGTACAGATACGCAGTATTTT	CAISPAGGTDTQYF
TRBV2	-	TRBD2	TRBJ2-3	TGTGCCAGCAGTCTTGAGATGGCGGGGGGGCGACCCACAGATACGCAGTATTTT	CASSLEMAGGRPTDTQYF
TRBV4-2	-	-	TRBJ2-5	TGTGCCAGCAGCTTGGAAATGTCGTCGGACATCGCGGAGACCCAGTACTTC	CASSLEMSSDIAETQYF
TRBV2	-	-	TRBJ2-5	TGTGCCAGCAATCTAGCGTTGCGAGAGACCCAGTACTTC	CASNLALRETQYF
TRBV14	-	TRBD1	TRBJ1-1	TGTGCCAGCAGCCAAGGAGGGACAGCAGCTTTCTTT	CASSQGGTAAFF
TRBV7-3	-	-	TRBJ1-1	TGTGCCAGCAGCTTAAGGAGGTCAGAGGACACTGAAGCTTTCTTT	CASSLRRSEDTEAFF
TRBV10-3	-	-	TRBJ2-4	TGTGCCATCAGTGCATCGGGAGCCAAAAACATTCAGTACTTC	CAISASGAKNIQYF
TRBV10-3	-	TRBD1	TRBJ2-5	TGTGCCATCAAAGGGACAGGGGGAGAAGAGACCCAGTACTTC	CAIKGTGGEETQYF
TRBV6-5	once	-	TRBJ2-7	TGTGCCAGCAGCAGATTCGACAGGAACGAGCAGTACTTC	CASSRFDRNEQYF
TRBV4-1	-	TRBD1	TRBJ1-5	TGCGCCAGCAGCCAACCGGGACAGCCTAATCAGCCCCAGCATTTT	CASSQPGQPNQPQHF
TRBV10-1	-	-	TRBJ2-2	TGCGCCAGCAGCTCGTCGGGGAGCACCGGGGAGCTGTTTTTT	CASSSSGSTGELFF
TRBV5-1	-	TRBD1	TRBJ2-7	TGCGCCAGCAGCTTACAGGGGAGCTCCTACGAGCAGTACTTC	CASSLQGSSYEQYF
TRBV5-1	-	-	TRBJ2-7	TGCGCCAGCAATGTCCAGGGGTCCTACGAGCAGTACTTC	CASNVQGSYEQYF
TRBV7-8	-	-	TRBJ2-7	TGTGCCAGCAGCTTGGTCGGTTTGGGCGAGCAGTACTTC	CASSLVGLGEQYF